These 8 T cell receptor beta chains came from one sample sequenced in a study of beta chain features in type 1 diabetes. What was sequenced were expressed TCRB transcripts, since all of the isolated RNA had been reverse transcribed. Data came from immunoSEQ multiplex PCR; TCRdb stores just in-frame clones and leaves some out. Counted here are about 320,000 clones, 13% to 15% occurring once; the ten biggest clones make up 6.7%. The sequenced sample consisted of central memory CD4+ T cells from blood. The receptors stem from a man younger than 40 in good health.

V and J are TRBV4-3 and TRBJ2-3; no reliable D call. This CDR3 is built from 14 residues. Germline CDR1 reads LGHNA; CDR2 reads YSLEER. Trimming cost V 0 bases and J 12 bases, with 16 bases left between them. DNA of the CDR3: TGCGCCAGCAGCCAAGATGAAAGGTTACGGGCACAGTATTTT. Its protein product is CASSQDERLRAQYF.

The CDR3 loop reads CASSFGGSSTDTQYF. In DNA, the CDR3 is TGTGCCAGCAGCTTCGGAGGGAGCAGCACAGATACGCAGTATTTT. V gene TRBV11-3 combines with J gene TRBJ2-3; D possibly corresponds to TRBD2 (6 bases). The length of the CDR3 is 15 residues. Germline loops: CDR1 SGHNT, CDR2 YENEEA. Between the trimmed V and J ends, which lost 3 bases and 0 bases, there was a span of 10 bases.

The chain uses TRBV7-2 and TRBJ2-3; D is uncertain. V was shortened by 3 bases and J by 1 base, with 14 bases between the two germline ends. The CDR3 contains 16 residues. CDR1 is SGHTA, CDR2 FQGNSA, per germline. The CDR3 bases are TGTGCCAGCAGCTTTAGGGTTCAGGATCGCACAGATACGCAGTATTTT. Amino acid sequence: CASSFRVQDRTDTQYF.

This clone showed up many times. The chain employs TRBV4-2 and TRBJ1-3, with D unresolved. CDR1 LGHNA and CDR2 YNFKEQ come from the germline V gene. V was trimmed by 1 base and J by 0 bases, leaving 7 bases between them. The CDR3 length is 15 residues. CDR3 loop: CASSQGPNSGNTIYF. The CDR3, as DNA: TGTGCCAGCAGCCAAGGACCGAACTCTGGAAACACCATATATTTT.

This chain connects TRBV4-3 to TRBJ1-2; the D gene is possibly TRBD1 (5 bases). This CDR3 is built from 12 residues. The V and J ends lost 0 bases and 8 bases respectively, with 7 bases between them. The germline CDR1 and CDR2 sequences are LGHNA and YSLEER. The chain's CDR3 is CASSQDWGGYTF. The CDR3 DNA is TGCGCCAGCAGCCAAGATTGGGGGGGCTACACCTTC.

This clone was seen repeatedly, ten times or more. The V gene is TRBV7-2, the J gene TRBJ2-7; 9 nucleotides line up with TRBD1. CDR1 and CDR2 (germline): SGHTA, FQGNSA. Trimming at V came to 5 bases and at J to 0 bases, leaving 11 bases not matched to a gene. The CDR3 totals 17 residues. For the CDR3, the DNA is TGTGCCAGCAGCATAAGTGGGGGGACAGGGACCTCCTACGAGCAGTACTTC. Translated: CASSISGGTGTSYEQYF.

Turning to this clone: This same CDR3 is encoded by further DNA sequences in the sample. The chain combines TRBV28 with TRBJ2-3; D is perhaps TRBD2 (6 bases). Per the germline V gene, CDR1 is MDHEN and CDR2 is SYDVKM. CDR3 length equals 14 residues. Deletions cut 4 bases from V and 2 bases from J, with 10 bases between. CDR3 in amino acids: CASSSGGNTDTQYF. CDR3 bases: TGTGCCAGCAGTTCCGGGGGAAACACAGATACGCAGTATTTT.

This clone occurred a few times. The chain is built from TRBV7-2 and TRBJ2-1, with TRBD2 matching over 7 bases. This CDR3 comprises 18 residues. V trimming: 5 bases; J trimming: 2 bases; junction bases outside the gene matches: 15. CDR1 and CDR2 from the germline V gene are SGHTA and FQGNSA. CDR3 region: CASSALAGGSSTYNEQFF. The CDR3 DNA reads TGTGCCAGCAGCGCCCTGGCGGGCGGGAGTTCGACCTACAATGAGCAGTTCTTC.